Below, 28 T cell receptor beta chains from the same sample are listed, as sequenced in a study of long-term antiretroviral therapy in people with HIV. Runs used v3.0 of the immunoSEQ assay and were done at survey level. The assay was immunoSEQ multiplex PCR, and TCRdb's table has in-frame clones only and misses some. The repertoire holds approximately 29,000 clones, with roughly 85% as singletons. The sample consisted of unsorted PBMCs, taken 1.1 years after starting antiretroviral therapy. Every receptor here comes from a man aged 18 to 30 with HIV.

The genes are TRBV29-1 and TRBJ2-5, with TRBD1 matching over 9 bases. In germline, CDR1 is SQVTM, CDR2 ANQGSEA. The CDR3 is 17 residues long. V gave up 2 bases and J gave up 5 bases; unmatched junction bases: 15. The CDR3 sequence: CSVELVIGTGIEETQYF. The CDR3 bases are TGCAGCGTTGAATTAGTTATAGGGACAGGGATAGAGGAGACCCAGTACTTC.

The V call is TRBV11-2, the J call TRBJ2-2, with D possibly matching TRBD2 (7 bases). The V gene lost 4 bases and the J gene lost 2 bases, with 14 bases spanning the gap. In germline, CDR1 is SGHAT, CDR2 FQNNGV. This CDR3 comprises 16 residues. This chain's CDR3 is CASSSPRGGNTGELFF. The CDR3 DNA is TGTGCCAGCAGCTCCCCCCGCGGGGGCAACACCGGGGAGCTGTTTTTT. The whole variable domain, remainder taken from reference TRBV11-2 and TRBJ2-2, is EAGVAQSPRYKIIEKRQSVAFWCNPISGHATLYWYQQILGQGPKLLIQFQNNGVVDDSQLPKDRFSAERLKGVDSTLKIQPAKLEDSAVYLCASSSPRGGNTGELFFGEGSRLTVL.

The chain has TRBV30 and TRBJ2-3, with 11 bases that match TRBD2. CDR1 is GTSNPN and CDR2 is SVGIG in the germline V gene (reference sequence). This CDR3 is 16 amino acids long. V lost 0 bases and J lost 2; bases outside the gene matches: 4. The CDR3 region is CAWSVVSGGATDTQYF. The CDR3 DNA reads as TGTGCCTGGAGTGTAGTTAGCGGGGGGGCCACAGATACGCAGTATTTT.

The chain combines TRBV7-9 with TRBJ1-2; D is unclear. The germline V and J ends were trimmed by 1 base and 8 bases, with 17 bases remaining between them. CDR3 length: 15 residues. Germline CDR1 SEHNR, CDR2 FQNEAQ (reference sequence). The CDR3 loop is CASSLGFAGNGGYTF. The CDR3 DNA reads as TGTGCCAGCAGCTTAGGATTTGCGGGGAACGGCGGCTACACCTTC.

This chain links TRBV2 with TRBJ1-3; a possible D gene is TRBD1 (6 bases). Deletions cut 8 bases from V and 4 bases from J, with 12 bases between. CDR3 size: 13 residues. Germline assignment: CDR1 SNHLY and CDR2 FYNNEI. The CDR3 DNA reads as TGTGCCAGCCGAACAGGGCCCGGAAACACCATATATTTT. It translates to CASRTGPGNTIYF.

V is TRBV30 and J is TRBJ1-1; the D is unclear. V lost 0 bases and J lost 4, with 9 bases in between. The CDR3 length is 13 residues. From germline, CDR1 is GTSNPN and CDR2 SVGIG (reference sequence). As DNA, the CDR3 is TGTGCCTGGAGTGTATCGTGGAGCACTGAAGCTTTCTTT. Its translation: CAWSVSWSTEAFF.

V and J are TRBV29-1 and TRBJ2-3; 7 bases fit TRBD2. V was clipped by 7 bases and J by 1 base; unmatched bases: 5. The germline CDR1 and CDR2 sequences are SQVTM and ANQGSEA. The CDR3 length is 13 residues. CDR3 DNA sequence: TGCAGCGCTCCGGGACTACGCACAGATACGCAGTATTTT. As protein: CSAPGLRTDTQYF.

A single count supports this clone. This sequence joins TRBV9 and TRBJ2-1; unclear D gene. This CDR3 comprises 11 residues. Germline V CDR1 and CDR2: SGDLS, YYNGEE. Deletions cut 1 base from V and 7 bases from J, with 3 bases between. CDR3 coding DNA: TGTGCCAGCAGCGTACAGAATGAGCAGTTCTTC. It is translated as CASSVQNEQFF. Based on the CDR3 plus reference TRBV9 and TRBJ2-1, the full variable domain is DSGVTQTPKHLITATGQRVTLRCSPRSGDLSVYWYQQSLDQGLQFLIQYYNGEERAKGNILERFSAQQFPDLHSELNLSSLELGDSALYFCASSVQNEQFFGPGTRLTVL.

This chain uses TRBV7-9 with TRBJ2-1; tentative D call: TRBD1 (5 bases). Germline CDR1 is SEHNR and CDR2 is FQNEAQ (reference sequence). The CDR3 covers 12 residues. Trimming shortened V by 1 base and J by 12 bases, and 10 bases separated the two germline ends. CDR3 amino acids: CASSLVQEWQFF. As DNA, the CDR3 is TGTGCCAGCAGCTTAGTACAGGAATGGCAGTTCTTC.

V usage is TRBV28 and J usage is TRBJ1-1, with 8 positions matching TRBD1. J was trimmed by 1 base and V by 4 bases; bases with no gene match: 5. The germline gives CDR1 MDHEN, CDR2 SYDVKM. CDR3 size: 15 residues. DNA of the CDR3: TGTGCCAGCAGTTCTCCGGGACAGGCGAACACTGAAGCTTTCTTT. It specifies CASSSPGQANTEAFF.

The rearrangement joins TRBV25-1 to TRBJ1-1; D ambiguous. Trimming stripped 2 bases from V and 3 bases from J, with 13 bases between. The CDR3 consists of 15 residues. CDR1 and CDR2 (germline): MGHDK, SYGVNS. The CDR3 bases are TGTGCCAGCAGTGAACCCACAGCCGGAGACACTGAAGCTTTCTTT. Translated, it gives CASSEPTAGDTEAFF.

The gene calls are TRBV12-5 and TRBJ2-2; 10 bases are shared with TRBD1. Germline-derived CDR1 and CDR2 are LGHNT and FRNRAP. J gave up 6 bases and V 6 bases, and 4 bases lay outside the gene matches. The CDR3 has 14 residues. The CDR3 DNA reads as TGTGCTAGTGGCCGGACAGGGGGGTCCGGGGAGCTGTTTTTT. Protein product: CASGRTGGSGELFF.

This rearrangement joins TRBV29-1 to TRBJ2-3; D might be TRBD1 (6 bases). Germline V lookup: CDR1 SQVTM, CDR2 ANQGSEA. The V gene lost 1 base and the J gene lost 4 bases, with 12 bases spanning the gap. This CDR3 spans 14 amino acids. Here the CDR3 DNA reads TGCAGCGTTGAAGGGAACAGGGTGGCAGATACGCAGTATTTT. It encodes CSVEGNRVADTQYF.

The genes are TRBV5-1 and TRBJ1-4, with 7 bases fitting TRBD1. Germline loops: CDR1 SGHRS, CDR2 YFSETQ. There are 15 residues in the CDR3. V shed 4 bases, J shed 8 bases, and the junction held 11 bases outside the gene matches. CDR3 loop: CASSPREGAREKLFF. The CDR3, as DNA: TGCGCCAGCAGCCCCCGGGAGGGGGCTAGAGAAAAACTGTTTTTT. Full variable domain (remainder filled in from reference TRBV5-1 and TRBJ1-4): KAGVTQTPRYLIKTRGQQVTLSCSPISGHRSVSWYQQTPGQGLQFLFEYFSETQRNKGNFPGRFSGRQFSNSRSEMNVSTLELGDSALYLCASSPREGAREKLFFGSGTQLSVL.

This clone was picked up one time. This chain joins TRBV28 and TRBJ2-5; D may be TRBD1 (6 bases). V lost 8 bases, J lost 0 bases, and 13 bases lay in between. The CDR3 consists of 14 residues. The germline V gene has CDR1 MDHEN and CDR2 SYDVKM. The CDR3 bases are TGTGCCAGCGGGGGACAAGCGTACCAAGAGACCCAGTACTTC. Translating gives CASGGQAYQETQYF.

The chain carries TRBV7-3 and TRBJ2-3; 7 bases are shared with TRBD2. The CDR3 runs 15 residues. V gave up 5 bases and J gave up 2 bases; unmatched junction bases: 7. Germline V gene sequence: CDR1 SGHTA, CDR2 FQGTGA. CDR3 sequence reads: CASSQRDSNTDTQYF. The CDR3 region has the DNA TGTGCCAGCAGCCAGCGGGACTCTAACACAGATACGCAGTATTTT.

This chain uses TRBV18 with TRBJ1-1; D unclear. Between the trimmed V and J ends, which lost 0 bases and 1 base, there was a span of 9 bases. Per germline, CDR1 KGHSH and CDR2 LQKENI. The CDR3 covers 15 residues. CDR3 sequence: CASSPPSRSNTEAFF. The CDR3 nucleotides read TGTGCCAGCTCACCACCGTCTAGATCGAACACTGAAGCTTTCTTT.

The sample holds one count of this clone. This sequence joins TRBV28 and TRBJ2-5, with TRBD1 as a possible D gene (5 bases). The germline gives CDR1 MDHEN, CDR2 SYDVKM. This CDR3 has 16 amino acids. V was cut by 5 bases and J by 2 bases, with 18 bases left in between. CDR3 sequence reads: CASSPALDKEQETQYF. CDR3 coding DNA: TGTGCCAGCAGTCCTGCCCTGGACAAGGAGCAAGAGACCCAGTACTTC.

The rearrangement uses TRBV28 and TRBJ1-2; a possible D gene is TRBD1 (6 bases). Trimming pared 5 bases from V and 5 bases from J, leaving 27 bases between. CDR3 length: 18 residues. The germline gives CDR1 MDHEN, CDR2 SYDVKM. The DNA of the CDR3 is TGTGCCAGCAGTACCCGAACTCCCAACAGGGAGCGCGGTTATGGCTACACCTTC. Its translation is CASSTRTPNRERGYGYTF.

This clone occurred once. The J gene is TRBJ1-1, the V gene TRBV18; D ambiguous. CDR3 length: 16 residues. Germline V gene data show CDR1 as KGHSH and CDR2 as LQKENI. Trimming stripped 0 bases from V and 0 bases from J, with 11 bases between. The CDR3 spells CASSPPHVKVNTEAFF. The CDR3 bases are TGTGCCAGCTCACCACCCCACGTTAAGGTGAACACTGAAGCTTTCTTT.

Details on this clone: The junction departs from the called germline gene at one end, perhaps through a read error. The V gene is TRBV7-7, the J gene TRBJ2-7, with 9 bases that match TRBD2. The length of the CDR3 is 15 residues. CDR1 and CDR2 (germline): SSHAT, FNYEAQ (reference sequence). The CDR3 here is CASSLGLAGSHEQYF. CDR3 nucleotide sequence: TGTGCTAGCAGCTTAGGTCTAGCGGGATCCCACGAGCAGTACTTC.

This clone is medium-sized in the sample. The rearrangement uses TRBV30 and TRBJ1-1, with TRBD1 identical over 10 bases. The CDR3 sequence is 12 residues long. After removal of 8 bases from V and 6 bases from J, the junction contained 6 bases not matched to a gene. Germline lookup yields CDR1 GTSNPN and CDR2 SVGIG (reference sequence). This chain's CDR3 is CAAGQGFAEAFF. CDR3 DNA sequence: TGTGCCGCGGGACAGGGGTTTGCTGAAGCTTTCTTT.

J is TRBJ2-5 and V is TRBV27, with D maybe TRBD1 (7 bases). Germline V gene lookup returns CDR1 MNHEY and CDR2 SMNVEV (reference sequence). With 3 bases removed from V and 7 bases from J, the gap between germline ends came to 15 bases. This CDR3 has 14 amino acids. This CDR3 is CASSLRGQPGTQYF. CDR3 DNA sequence: TGTGCCAGCAGTTTGCGGGGACAGCCCGGGACCCAGTACTTC.

This rearrangement joins TRBV10-3 to TRBJ2-7; TRBD1 might be the D (5 bases). The CDR3 extends over 13 amino acids. V lost 10 bases and J lost 2, with 15 bases in between. CDR1 ENHRY and CDR2 SYGVKD come from the germline V gene. CDR3 region: CATNAGNTYEQYF. CDR3 DNA sequence: TGTGCCACAAACGCAGGGAACACCTACGAGCAGTACTTC.

The CDR3 DNA reads as TGTGCCAGCAGCCAAGTATCAGACGGTGCAACTAATGAAAAACTGTTTTTT. It encodes CASSQVSDGATNEKLFF. The chain is built from TRBV14 and TRBJ1-4; no clear D gene. V was clipped by 1 base and J by 0 bases, with 12 bases between them. The CDR3 has 17 residues. Looked up from germline, CDR1 is SGHDN and CDR2 is FVKESK.

The table lists this clone with a count of one. The chain recombines TRBV18 with TRBJ2-1; no definite D call. Germline V gene lookup returns CDR1 KGHSH and CDR2 LQKENI. V was pared by 1 base and J by 0 bases, with 10 bases between. This CDR3 has 16 residues. The CDR3 region is CASSPQAASSYNEQFF. The CDR3 coding sequence is TGTGCCAGCTCACCACAGGCCGCGAGCTCCTACAATGAGCAGTTCTTC.

This clone was detected only once. This chain links TRBV4-2 with TRBJ1-2; a weak D match, TRBD1 (5 bases). The CDR3 covers 18 residues. V was pared by 0 bases and J by 8 bases, with 25 bases between. Germline V gives CDR1 LGHNA, CDR2 YNFKEQ. As DNA, the CDR3 is TGTGCCAGCAGCCAAGATGTGTTCGGGACGTCCATTTCTTGGGGCTACACCTTC. It is translated as CASSQDVFGTSISWGYTF.

The V and J genes are TRBV7-8 and TRBJ2-7; D is unresolved. CDR1 SGHVS and CDR2 FQNEAQ come from the germline V gene. The CDR3 consists of 15 residues. V was trimmed by 5 bases and J by 2 bases, leaving 16 bases between them. CDR3 loop: CASSHNLSRTYEQYF. Written as DNA, the CDR3 is TGTGCCAGCAGCCATAACTTGTCAAGAACCTACGAGCAGTACTTC.